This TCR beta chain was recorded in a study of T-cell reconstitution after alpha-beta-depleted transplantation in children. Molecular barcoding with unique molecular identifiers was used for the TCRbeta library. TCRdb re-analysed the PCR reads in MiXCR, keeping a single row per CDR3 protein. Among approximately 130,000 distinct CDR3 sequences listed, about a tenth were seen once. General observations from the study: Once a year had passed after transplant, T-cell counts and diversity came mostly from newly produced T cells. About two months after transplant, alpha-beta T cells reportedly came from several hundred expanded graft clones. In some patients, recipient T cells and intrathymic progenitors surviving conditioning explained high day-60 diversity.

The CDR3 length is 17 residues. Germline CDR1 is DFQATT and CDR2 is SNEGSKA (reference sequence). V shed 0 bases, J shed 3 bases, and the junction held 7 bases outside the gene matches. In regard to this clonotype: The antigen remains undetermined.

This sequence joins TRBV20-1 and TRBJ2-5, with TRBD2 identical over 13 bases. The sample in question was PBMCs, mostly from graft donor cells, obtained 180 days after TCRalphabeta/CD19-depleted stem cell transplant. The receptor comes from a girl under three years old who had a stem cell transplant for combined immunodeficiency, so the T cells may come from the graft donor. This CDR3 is CSARDTGTSGMEETQYF. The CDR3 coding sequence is TGCAGTGCTAGAGATACGGGGACTAGCGGGATGGAAGAGACCCAGTACTTC.